This T cell receptor (beta chain) came from a study of blood T cell repertoires in COVID-19. Original processing notes: Cell counts per sample came from amplifying reference gene primers. The protocol was immunoSEQ multiplex PCR, while the TCRdb copy is restricted to in-frame clones and leaves out a portion. V and J calls and clone size are as listed in that table; D and trimming were resolved from the DNA. There are 150,000 to 200,000 clones in the sample; 90% occur only once, and about 0.58% lies in the top ten. Per the germline V gene, CDR1 is SNHLY and CDR2 is FYNNEI. The CDR3 extends over 15 amino acids. The V gene lost 0 bases and the J gene lost 7 bases, with 13 bases spanning the gap.

This TCR derives from a man aged 50 to 59 with acute or convalescent COVID-19. Material for sequencing was peripheral blood. The chain uses TRBV2 and TRBJ1-5, with D perhaps matching TRBD1 (5 bases). The CDR3 here is CASSEALSRGQPQHF. The CDR3 DNA reads TGTGCCAGCAGTGAAGCGCTGTCCCGGGGGCAGCCCCAGCATTTT.